The rows below give T cell receptor beta chains drawn from one sample of a study of T cells after yellow fever vaccination. TCRdb passed the 5' RACE reads through MiXCR, listing each CDR3 protein once. The table has approximately 510,000 distinct CDR3 sequences, roughly a fifth seen once. Sequenced material: PBMCs, taken approximately 22 days after the first yellow fever vaccination. These TCRs come from a man younger than 30 who received the YFV17D yellow fever vaccine. Both conserved end residues are part of each CDR3. A D gene is named only where the DNA matches it firmly. Clone size is stated in some rows and not others, as once, few, many or a class when expanded.

>TRBJ1-6|TRBV25-1|15|few|TRBD1
TGTGCCAGCAGGCAGACCGGGACAGGGAATTCACCCCTCCACTTT
CASRQTGTGNSPLHF
>TRBJ1-1|TRBV29-1|14|few|TRBD1
TGCAGCGCCGTGCCCGACAGGGTGAACACTGAAGCTTTCTTT
CSAVPDRVNTEAFF
>TRBJ1-4|TRBV6-1|14|few|TRBD1
TGTGCCAGCGGATTAACAGGGGCAGGGGAAAAACTGTTTTTT
CASGLTGAGEKLFF
>TRBJ2-5|TRBV5-1|13|few|NA
TGCGCCAGCAGATTAGGTAGTGCGGAGACCCAGTACTTC
CASRLGSAETQYF
>TRBJ2-7|TRBV12-3/TRBV12-4|16|NA|TRBD2
TGTGCCAGCAGTTTCTCAGCGGATAGCGGGGGTTACGAGCAGTACTTC
CASSFSADSGGYEQYF
>TRBJ1-2|TRBV20-1|14|NA|NA
TGCAGTGCTAGCCCTACCGGGTTTTTGTGGGGCTACACCTTC
CSASPTGFLWGYTF
>TRBJ2-5|TRBV28|14|NA|TRBD2
TGTGCCAGCAGCCGGACTAGTCATATAGGGACCCAGTACTTC
CASSRTSHIGTQYF
>TRBJ2-2|TRBV2|14|few|NA
TGTGCCAGCAGTGAACAAGAGAACACCGGGGAGCTGTTTTTT
CASSEQENTGELFF
>TRBJ1-4|TRBV20-1|13|once|NA
TGCAGTGCCGGGACATCAACTAATGAAAAACTGTTTTTT
CSAGTSTNEKLFF
>TRBJ2-5|TRBV11-2|13|once|TRBD2
TGTGCCAGCAGCCTTAGCGGGGGGGAGTCCCAGTACTTC
CASSLSGGESQYF
>TRBJ2-1|TRBV5-1|15|many|TRBD1
TGCGCCAGCAGCTCGACAGGGGTTGAGGGCAATGAGCAGTTCTTC
CASSSTGVEGNEQFF
>TRBJ2-2|TRBV6-5|12|many|NA
TGTGCCAGCACTCCAAATAACGGGGAGCTGTTTTTT
CASTPNNGELFF
>TRBJ1-2|TRBV6-4|15|NA|NA
TGTGCCAGCTCTTGGACAGACTCGGGAATATATGGCTACACCTTC
CASSWTDSGIYGYTF
>TRBJ2-2|TRBV5-6|15|NA|NA
TGTGCCAGCAGCGACTCAGGGTTTGTCACCGGGGAGCTGTTTTTT
CASSDSGFVTGELFF
>TRBJ1-5|TRBV25-1|15|few|TRBD1
TGTGCCAGCAGTGAAGCGCAGGGGGCAAGTCAGCCCCAGCATTTT
CASSEAQGASQPQHF
>TRBJ2-3|TRBV12-5|15|few|TRBD1
TGTGCTAGTGGTTCCCCGGACAGGGCGACAGATACGCAGTATTTT
CASGSPDRATDTQYF
>TRBJ2-5|TRBV7-7|14|few|TRBD2
TGTGCTAGCAGCGCGACTAGCGGGGAGAAGACCCAGTACTTC
CASSATSGEKTQYF
>TRBJ1-4|TRBV20-1|15|few|NA
TGCAGTGCTAGAGACCCCGGGGGAGGCGGTGAAAAACTGTTTTTT
CSARDPGGGGEKLFF
>TRBJ2-7|TRBV18|15|NA|NA
TGTGCCAGCTCACCGCAAGGGGCCTCCGGGTACGAGCAGTACTTC
CASSPQGASGYEQYF
>TRBJ2-7|TRBV20-1|13|NA|NA
TGCAGTGCCGTAAAAGGGAGCTCCTACGAGCAGTACTTC
CSAVKGSSYEQYF
>TRBJ2-1|TRBV10-3|13|few|NA
TGTGCCATCAGGGGGGACCCCTACAATGAGCAGTTCTTC
CAIRGDPYNEQFF
>TRBJ2-1|TRBV2|16|few|TRBD1
TGTGCCAGCAGGGCAACAGGGGGCGCCTCCTACAATGAGCAGTTCTTC
CASRATGGASYNEQFF
>TRBJ2-1|TRBV24-1|15|NA|TRBD2
TGTGCCACCAGTGAGAATAGCGGGGACGTTAATGAGCAGTTCTTC
CATSENSGDVNEQFF
>TRBJ2-2|TRBV6-5|18|NA|TRBD2
TGTGCCAGCAGCCGTATTCGGGCGGGGGGGCCGGGTACCGGGGAGCTGTTTTTT
CASSRIRAGGPGTGELFF
>TRBJ2-1|TRBV2|16|NA|TRBD1
TGTGCCAGCAGTCCCCCACCGGGACAGACCTACAATGAGCAGTTCTTC
CASSPPPGQTYNEQFF
>TRBJ2-1|TRBV20-1|16|NA|TRBD1
TGCTGCGCTAGAAAGGACAGGCCGAGCTCCTACAATGAGCAGTTCTTC
CCARKDRPSSYNEQFF
>TRBJ2-1|TRBV7-9|14|NA|TRBD2
TGTGCTTGCAGCCAGCGGGGGGGCCGTAATGAGCAGTTCTTC
CACSQRGGRNEQFF
>TRBJ1-6|TRBV4-3|14|NA|NA
TGCGCCAGCAGCCAAGATGACAGGACTTCACCCCTCCACTTT
CASSQDDRTSPLHF
>TRBJ2-3|TRBV3-1|16|many|NA
TGTGCCAGCAGCCCCCCCCCTACCAGGGGCACAGATACGCAGTATTTT
CASSPPPTRGTDTQYF
>TRBJ1-1|TRBV5-5|13|few|NA
TGTGCCAGCAGCAAACAGGTCAACACTGAAGCTTTCTTT
CASSKQVNTEAFF